Listed below are T cell receptor beta chains from one sample, sequenced in a study of T cell repertoires in cytomegalovirus infection. The antigens for these receptors are not known. One entry per CDR3 protein, called by TCRdb with MiXCR from the reads. The sample lists approximately 600,000 distinct CDR3 sequences; 35% to 50% were seen once. The material was cultured PBMCs, obtained from culture after CMV antigen stimulation. The origin of the receptors is a human donor in good health (CMV status not recorded). Some clones in this sample may be carry-over from other donors' samples. Both conserved end residues are part of each CDR3. D genes are given only for firm matches. Some rows have no size entry. The others give once, few or many, or a class for an expanded clone.

d_call: NA
v_call: TRBV6-5
cdr3_length: 16
clone_size: few
j_call: TRBJ2-2
cdr3_nt: TGTGCCAGCAGGTCCGTTTGGGGCGCGAACACCGGGGAGCTGTTTTTT
cdr3_aa: CASRSVWGANTGELFF

d_call: NA
v_call: TRBV12-3/TRBV12-4
cdr3_length: 17
clone_size: few
j_call: TRBJ2-7
cdr3_nt: TGTGCCAGCAGTTTAATTTTTCGACGGACAGTCACTTACGAGCAGTACTTC
cdr3_aa: CASSLIFRRTVTYEQYF

d_call: NA
v_call: TRBV6-1
cdr3_length: 14
clone_size: few
j_call: TRBJ1-4
cdr3_nt: TGTGCCAGCAGTTACGGGGGAGTGGACGAAAAACTGTTTTTT
cdr3_aa: CASSYGGVDEKLFF

d_call: NA
v_call: TRBV7-2
cdr3_length: 13
clone_size: NA
j_call: TRBJ2-1
cdr3_nt: TGTGCCAGCAGCTCCTACTTGAAGACTGAGCAGTTCTTC
cdr3_aa: CASSSYLKTEQFF

d_call: NA
v_call: TRBV7-9
cdr3_length: 17
clone_size: few
j_call: TRBJ1-4
cdr3_nt: TGTGCCAGCAGCGGCGGGGTCCCAGAGAAGGCTAATGAAAAACTGTTTTTT
cdr3_aa: CASSGGVPEKANEKLFF

d_call: TRBD1
v_call: TRBV7-6
cdr3_length: 12
clone_size: few
j_call: TRBJ1-2
cdr3_nt: TGTGCCAGCAGCTTGACAGGGAACGGCTACACCTTC
cdr3_aa: CASSLTGNGYTF

d_call: TRBD2
v_call: TRBV7-9
cdr3_length: 15
clone_size: NA
j_call: TRBJ2-3
cdr3_nt: TGTGCCAGCAGCACCCGGGGGGGCGAGGCAGATACGCAGTATTTT
cdr3_aa: CASSTRGGEADTQYF

d_call: TRBD1
v_call: TRBV7-6
cdr3_length: 16
clone_size: few
j_call: TRBJ1-4
cdr3_nt: TGTGCCAGCAGCTTCCCGAGAGGACAGGGACTTGAAAAACTGTTTTTT
cdr3_aa: CASSFPRGQGLEKLFF

d_call: NA
v_call: TRBV19
cdr3_length: 15
clone_size: NA
j_call: TRBJ2-5
cdr3_nt: TGTGCCAGTAGTATTGTTGAGGGAGTCGAAGAGACCCAGTACTTC
cdr3_aa: CASSIVEGVEETQYF

d_call: NA
v_call: TRBV6-2/TRBV6-3
cdr3_length: 13
clone_size: NA
j_call: TRBJ2-1
cdr3_nt: TGTGCCAGCACCCTCGACCGGAACAATGAGCAGTTCTTC
cdr3_aa: CASTLDRNNEQFF

d_call: TRBD2
v_call: TRBV7-2
cdr3_length: 15
clone_size: NA
j_call: TRBJ2-3
cdr3_nt: TGTGCCAGCAGCCAGGGACTAGTCGCCTCTGGTACGCAGTATTTT
cdr3_aa: CASSQGLVASGTQYF

d_call: NA
v_call: TRBV10-3
cdr3_length: 13
clone_size: once
j_call: TRBJ1-3
cdr3_nt: TGTGCCACCCTGAGGGCGGATGGAAACACCATATATTTT
cdr3_aa: CATLRADGNTIYF

d_call: NA
v_call: TRBV6-2/TRBV6-3
cdr3_length: 16
clone_size: NA
j_call: TRBJ1-1
cdr3_nt: TGTGCCAGCAGTTACACCCTGACGGGAGGGTACACTGAAGCTTTCTTT
cdr3_aa: CASSYTLTGGYTEAFF

d_call: NA
v_call: TRBV7-2
cdr3_length: 15
clone_size: many
j_call: TRBJ2-1
cdr3_nt: TGTGCCAGCAGCTTAGTCCCGGGTTCGTACAATGAGCAGTTCTTC
cdr3_aa: CASSLVPGSYNEQFF

d_call: NA
v_call: TRBV10-3
cdr3_length: 14
clone_size: few
j_call: TRBJ1-5
cdr3_nt: TGTGCCATCAGTGAGTCCAGGTCTAATCAGCCCCAGCATTTT
cdr3_aa: CAISESRSNQPQHF

d_call: TRBD2
v_call: TRBV19
cdr3_length: 15
clone_size: few
j_call: TRBJ2-1
cdr3_nt: TGTGCCAGTAGTATAGGACTAGCGGGATTGGTTGAGCAGTTCTTC
cdr3_aa: CASSIGLAGLVEQFF

d_call: NA
v_call: TRBV7-6
cdr3_length: 13
clone_size: few
j_call: TRBJ1-1
cdr3_nt: TGTGCCAGCAGCCCCCTCGGGACACAGAAAGCTTTCTTT
cdr3_aa: CASSPLGTQKAFF

d_call: TRBD2
v_call: TRBV6-2/TRBV6-3
cdr3_length: 15
clone_size: NA
j_call: TRBJ2-3
cdr3_nt: TGTGCCAGCAGTTACGGGGTAGCGGGCCCCGATACGCAGTATTTT
cdr3_aa: CASSYGVAGPDTQYF

d_call: TRBD1
v_call: TRBV6-6
cdr3_length: 15
clone_size: NA
j_call: TRBJ1-1
cdr3_nt: TGTGCCAGCAGGGACAGGGACAGGGGGAACACTGAAGCTTTCTTT
cdr3_aa: CASRDRDRGNTEAFF

d_call: TRBD1
v_call: TRBV12-3/TRBV12-4
cdr3_length: 14
clone_size: NA
j_call: TRBJ1-4
cdr3_nt: TGTGCCAGCAGGCCGGACAGGGCTAATGAAAAACTGTTTTTT
cdr3_aa: CASRPDRANEKLFF

d_call: NA
v_call: TRBV27
cdr3_length: 13
clone_size: NA
j_call: TRBJ2-7
cdr3_nt: TGTGCCAGCAGTGCCGGGACTCACTACGAGCAGTACTTC
cdr3_aa: CASSAGTHYEQYF

d_call: NA
v_call: TRBV7-8
cdr3_length: 12
clone_size: NA
j_call: TRBJ2-7
cdr3_nt: TGTGCCAGCAGCGTAGGTCAGGGGCAGGCCTACTTC
cdr3_aa: CASSVGQGQAYF

d_call: NA
v_call: TRBV20-1
cdr3_length: 12
clone_size: NA
j_call: TRBJ2-7
cdr3_nt: TGCAGTGCTTCCCGGGACAACTACGAGCAGTACTTC
cdr3_aa: CSASRDNYEQYF

d_call: NA
v_call: TRBV6-2/TRBV6-3
cdr3_length: 15
clone_size: NA
j_call: TRBJ2-5
cdr3_nt: TGTGCCAGCAGTTACGGGACTGACGACGAAGAGACCCAGTACTTC
cdr3_aa: CASSYGTDDEETQYF

d_call: TRBD1
v_call: TRBV6-5
cdr3_length: 15
clone_size: NA
j_call: TRBJ1-4
cdr3_nt: TGTGCCAGCAGCCCACAGGGGGCGGGTGGTGAAAAACTGTTTTTT
cdr3_aa: CASSPQGAGGEKLFF

d_call: NA
v_call: TRBV6-1
cdr3_length: 13
clone_size: few
j_call: TRBJ1-1
cdr3_nt: TGTGCCACCCGACAGACCATGAACACTGAAGCTTTCTTT
cdr3_aa: CATRQTMNTEAFF

d_call: NA
v_call: TRBV5-1
cdr3_length: 15
clone_size: once
j_call: TRBJ1-1
cdr3_nt: TGCGCCAGCAGGGATTACAGGGCCTCGAACACTGAAGCTTTCTTT
cdr3_aa: CASRDYRASNTEAFF

d_call: NA
v_call: TRBV7-9
cdr3_length: 14
clone_size: NA
j_call: TRBJ2-5
cdr3_nt: TGTGCCAGCAGCTCACGACGACAGAGCCGGACCCAGTACTTC
cdr3_aa: CASSSRRQSRTQYF

d_call: TRBD2
v_call: TRBV7-2
cdr3_length: 16
clone_size: NA
j_call: TRBJ2-3
cdr3_nt: TGTGCCAGCAGCTTAGGACTAGCGGCTTCCACAGATACGCAGTATTTT
cdr3_aa: CASSLGLAASTDTQYF

d_call: NA
v_call: TRBV6-2/TRBV6-3
cdr3_length: 12
clone_size: NA
j_call: TRBJ1-5
cdr3_nt: TGTGCCAGCAGATTTACGAATCAGCCCCAGCATTTT
cdr3_aa: CASRFTNQPQHF

d_call: TRBD2
v_call: TRBV7-2
cdr3_length: 14
clone_size: NA
j_call: TRBJ2-5
cdr3_nt: TGTGCCAGCAGCCCCCAGCAGGGAGGGGAGACCCAGTACTTC
cdr3_aa: CASSPQQGGETQYF

d_call: NA
v_call: TRBV29-1
cdr3_length: 18
clone_size: NA
j_call: TRBJ2-4
cdr3_nt: TGCAGCGTTGATTTATCCAGGAGATCGGCATTAGCCAAAAACATTCAGTACTTC
cdr3_aa: CSVDLSRRSALAKNIQYF

d_call: NA
v_call: TRBV18
cdr3_length: 15
clone_size: NA
j_call: TRBJ1-1
cdr3_nt: TGTGCCAGCTCACCACTCTTGACGGGGAGCACTGAAGCTTTCTTT
cdr3_aa: CASSPLLTGSTEAFF

d_call: NA
v_call: TRBV7-8
cdr3_length: 14
clone_size: many
j_call: TRBJ1-2
cdr3_nt: TGTGCCAGCAGGCCAAACAGGTTTGCGGATGGCTACACCTTC
cdr3_aa: CASRPNRFADGYTF

d_call: TRBD1
v_call: TRBV27
cdr3_length: 16
clone_size: NA
j_call: TRBJ1-1
cdr3_nt: TGTGCCAGCAGTTTACTGACAGGGGTTCGTTACACTGAAGCTTTCTTT
cdr3_aa: CASSLLTGVRYTEAFF

d_call: TRBD1
v_call: TRBV6-6
cdr3_length: 14
clone_size: NA
j_call: TRBJ1-2
cdr3_nt: TGTGCCAGCACCAAACGGGACAGGGGGCTCGGCTACACCTTC
cdr3_aa: CASTKRDRGLGYTF

d_call: NA
v_call: TRBV11-2
cdr3_length: 15
clone_size: NA
j_call: TRBJ2-7
cdr3_nt: TGTGCCAGCAGCTTGCTCGGGACTGTATCCTACGAGCAGTACTTC
cdr3_aa: CASSLLGTVSYEQYF

d_call: NA
v_call: TRBV7-9
cdr3_length: 13
clone_size: NA
j_call: TRBJ1-5
cdr3_nt: TGTGCCAGCACCCGAAGCGAGGCTCTGCCCCAGCATTTT
cdr3_aa: CASTRSEALPQHF

d_call: NA
v_call: TRBV6-1
cdr3_length: 14
clone_size: few
j_call: TRBJ2-7
cdr3_nt: TGTGCCAGCAGTTACGACGGGGCCAATTACGAGCAGTACTTC
cdr3_aa: CASSYDGANYEQYF

d_call: TRBD1
v_call: TRBV10-1
cdr3_length: 15
clone_size: NA
j_call: TRBJ2-7
cdr3_nt: TGCGCCAGCAGTCCAGGACAGGCGACGCAATACGAGCAGTACTTC
cdr3_aa: CASSPGQATQYEQYF

d_call: NA
v_call: TRBV7-9
cdr3_length: 15
clone_size: NA
j_call: TRBJ1-5
cdr3_nt: TGTGCCAGCAGCGCGGGCGGAATAGGATCACAGCCCCAGCATTTT
cdr3_aa: CASSAGGIGSQPQHF

d_call: NA
v_call: TRBV18
cdr3_length: 13
clone_size: few
j_call: TRBJ1-5
cdr3_nt: TGTGCCAGCTCACCAGTTAGCAATCAGCCCCAGCATTTT
cdr3_aa: CASSPVSNQPQHF

d_call: NA
v_call: TRBV19
cdr3_length: 15
clone_size: NA
j_call: TRBJ1-1
cdr3_nt: TGTGCCAGTAGGGTTGGTCGGGGATTGAACACTGAAGCTTTCTTT
cdr3_aa: CASRVGRGLNTEAFF

d_call: TRBD1
v_call: TRBV10-3
cdr3_length: 14
clone_size: NA
j_call: TRBJ2-2
cdr3_nt: TGTGCCATCAGCGCCCGGGACAGTGACGGGGAGCTGTTTTTT
cdr3_aa: CAISARDSDGELFF

d_call: NA
v_call: TRBV7-3
cdr3_length: 15
clone_size: NA
j_call: TRBJ2-2
cdr3_nt: TGTGCCAGCAGCCACACAGTGTTGAACACCGGGGAGCTGTTTTTT
cdr3_aa: CASSHTVLNTGELFF

d_call: TRBD2
v_call: TRBV7-9
cdr3_length: 16
clone_size: few
j_call: TRBJ2-3
cdr3_nt: TGTGCCAGCAGCTTAGCGCGGAGCGGGAGGGCAGATACGCAGTATTTT
cdr3_aa: CASSLARSGRADTQYF

d_call: NA
v_call: TRBV28
cdr3_length: 16
clone_size: few
j_call: TRBJ2-1
cdr3_nt: TGTGCCAGCAGTGGCAGGTCGGGACCTACTTACAATGAGCAGTTCTTC
cdr3_aa: CASSGRSGPTYNEQFF

d_call: NA
v_call: TRBV7-9
cdr3_length: 14
clone_size: NA
j_call: TRBJ1-2
cdr3_nt: TGTGCCAGCAGCCCTCAGGGGTATGGGGGAGGCTACACCTTC
cdr3_aa: CASSPQGYGGGYTF

d_call: NA
v_call: TRBV7-2
cdr3_length: 16
clone_size: many
j_call: TRBJ2-5
cdr3_nt: TGTGCCAGCAGCTTAGGGGGGCTGGGGCGAGGGGAGACCCAGTACTTC
cdr3_aa: CASSLGGLGRGETQYF

d_call: TRBD1
v_call: TRBV5-8
cdr3_length: 18
clone_size: NA
j_call: TRBJ1-5
cdr3_nt: TGTGCCAGCAGCTTCCACACCTACGGGACAGGGTTCAATCAGCCCCAGCATTTT
cdr3_aa: CASSFHTYGTGFNQPQHF

d_call: TRBD1
v_call: TRBV12-3/TRBV12-4
cdr3_length: 15
clone_size: NA
j_call: TRBJ2-2
cdr3_nt: TGTGCCTATGGGCCCGGGACAGCGAACACCGGGGAGCTGTTTTTT
cdr3_aa: CAYGPGTANTGELFF

d_call: NA
v_call: TRBV12-3/TRBV12-4
cdr3_length: 14
clone_size: few
j_call: TRBJ1-6
cdr3_nt: TGTGCCAGCAGTTTAAGAAGGGACACTTCACCCCTCCACTTT
cdr3_aa: CASSLRRDTSPLHF

d_call: NA
v_call: TRBV6-1
cdr3_length: 16
clone_size: NA
j_call: TRBJ2-3
cdr3_nt: TGTGCCAGCAGTGAAGCGCTAGGACGGAGCACAGATACGCAGTATTTT
cdr3_aa: CASSEALGRSTDTQYF

d_call: NA
v_call: TRBV3-1
cdr3_length: 12
clone_size: few
j_call: TRBJ2-5
cdr3_nt: TGTGCCAGCAGCCAAGCGGTGGAGACCCAGTACTTC
cdr3_aa: CASSQAVETQYF

d_call: TRBD1
v_call: TRBV7-8
cdr3_length: 12
clone_size: NA
j_call: TRBJ2-7
cdr3_nt: TGTGCCAGCAGCTGGGCAGGGGGCGAGCAGTACTTC
cdr3_aa: CASSWAGGEQYF

d_call: TRBD1
v_call: TRBV4-3
cdr3_length: 16
clone_size: NA
j_call: TRBJ1-2
cdr3_nt: TGCGCCAGCAGCCAAGATCCCGGACAGGGGGCAATCGGCTACACCTTC
cdr3_aa: CASSQDPGQGAIGYTF

d_call: TRBD1
v_call: TRBV7-9
cdr3_length: 14
clone_size: many
j_call: TRBJ2-7
cdr3_nt: TGTGCCAGCAGCCCCGGACAGGGGACCTACGAGCAGTACTTC
cdr3_aa: CASSPGQGTYEQYF

d_call: TRBD2
v_call: TRBV6-1
cdr3_length: 14
clone_size: NA
j_call: TRBJ2-3
cdr3_nt: TGTGCCAGCAGTGATCTAGCGGGAGCGGAGGCGCAGTATTTT
cdr3_aa: CASSDLAGAEAQYF